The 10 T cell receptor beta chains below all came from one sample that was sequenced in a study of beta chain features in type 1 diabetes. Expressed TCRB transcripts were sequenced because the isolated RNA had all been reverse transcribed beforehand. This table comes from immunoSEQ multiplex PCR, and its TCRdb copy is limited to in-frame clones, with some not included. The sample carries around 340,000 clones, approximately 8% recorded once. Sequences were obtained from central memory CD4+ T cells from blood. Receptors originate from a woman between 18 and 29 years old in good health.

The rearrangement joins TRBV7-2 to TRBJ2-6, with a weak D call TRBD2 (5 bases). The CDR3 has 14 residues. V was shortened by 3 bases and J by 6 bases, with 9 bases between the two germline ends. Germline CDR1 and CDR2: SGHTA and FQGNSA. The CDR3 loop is CASSFGGQANVLTF. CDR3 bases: TGTGCCAGCAGCTTTGGAGGTCAGGCCAACGTCCTGACTTTC.

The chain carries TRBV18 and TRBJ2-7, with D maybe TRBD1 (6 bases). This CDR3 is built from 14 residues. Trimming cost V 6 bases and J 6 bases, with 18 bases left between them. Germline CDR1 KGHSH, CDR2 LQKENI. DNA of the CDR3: TGTGCCAGCTCCCCGAACTTTGGACAGTTCGAGCAGTACTTC. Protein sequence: CASSPNFGQFEQYF.

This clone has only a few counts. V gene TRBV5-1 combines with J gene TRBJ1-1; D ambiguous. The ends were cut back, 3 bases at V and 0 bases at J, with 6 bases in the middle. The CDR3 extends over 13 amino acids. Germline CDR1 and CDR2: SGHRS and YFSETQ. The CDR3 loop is CASSWALNTEAFF. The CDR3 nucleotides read TGCGCCAGCAGCTGGGCGCTGAACACTGAAGCTTTCTTT.

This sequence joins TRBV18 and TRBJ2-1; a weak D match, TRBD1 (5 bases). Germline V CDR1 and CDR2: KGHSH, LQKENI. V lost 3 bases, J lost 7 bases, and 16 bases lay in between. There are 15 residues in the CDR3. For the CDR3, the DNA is TGTGCCAGCTCACCCCCGGGTAGGGGCCGGAATGAGCAGTTCTTC. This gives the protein CASSPPGRGRNEQFF. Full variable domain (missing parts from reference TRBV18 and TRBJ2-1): NAGVMQNPRHLVRRRGQEARLRCSPMKGHSHVYWYRQLPEEGLKFMVYLQKENIIDESGMPKERFSAEFPKEGPSILRIQQVVRGDSAAYFCASSPPGRGRNEQFFGPGTRLTVL.

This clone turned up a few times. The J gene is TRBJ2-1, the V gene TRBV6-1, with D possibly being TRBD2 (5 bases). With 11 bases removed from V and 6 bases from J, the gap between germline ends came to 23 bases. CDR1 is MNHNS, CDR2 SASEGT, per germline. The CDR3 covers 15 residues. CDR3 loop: CAGKAYPLAPNEQFF. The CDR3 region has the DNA TGTGCCGGTAAAGCCTATCCTTTAGCGCCCAATGAGCAGTTCTTC.

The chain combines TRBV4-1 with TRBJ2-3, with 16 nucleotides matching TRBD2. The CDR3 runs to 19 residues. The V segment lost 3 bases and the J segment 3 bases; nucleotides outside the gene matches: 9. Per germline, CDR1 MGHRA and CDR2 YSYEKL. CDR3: CASSQGLAGGMGWTDTQYF. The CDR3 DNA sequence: TGCGCCAGCAGCCAGGGACTAGCGGGAGGGATGGGTTGGACAGATACGCAGTATTTT.

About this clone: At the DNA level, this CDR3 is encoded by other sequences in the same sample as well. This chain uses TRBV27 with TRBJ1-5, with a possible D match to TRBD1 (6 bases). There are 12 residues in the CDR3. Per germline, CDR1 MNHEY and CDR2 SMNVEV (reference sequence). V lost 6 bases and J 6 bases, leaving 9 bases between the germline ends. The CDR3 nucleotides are TGTGCCAGCAGGACAGGTGGTCAGCCCCAGCATTTT. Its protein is CASRTGGQPQHF.

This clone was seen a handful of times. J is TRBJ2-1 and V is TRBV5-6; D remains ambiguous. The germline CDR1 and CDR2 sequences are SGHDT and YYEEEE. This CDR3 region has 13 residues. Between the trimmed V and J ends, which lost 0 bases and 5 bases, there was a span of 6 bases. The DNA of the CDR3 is TGTGCCAGCAGCTTGGTACTGAACAATGAGCAGTTCTTC. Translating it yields CASSLVLNNEQFF.

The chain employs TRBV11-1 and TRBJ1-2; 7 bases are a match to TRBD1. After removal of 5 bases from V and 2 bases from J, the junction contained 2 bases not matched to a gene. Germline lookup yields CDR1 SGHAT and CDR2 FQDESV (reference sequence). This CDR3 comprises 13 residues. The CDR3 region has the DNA TGTGCCAGCAGCACGGGACAGAACTATGGCTACACCTTC. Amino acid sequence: CASSTGQNYGYTF. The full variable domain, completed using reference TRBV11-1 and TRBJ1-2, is EAEVAQSPRYKITEKSQAVAFWCDPISGHATLYWYRQILGQGPELLVQFQDESVVDDSQLPKDRFSAERLKGVDSTLKIQPAELGDSAMYLCASSTGQNYGYTFGSGTRLTVV.

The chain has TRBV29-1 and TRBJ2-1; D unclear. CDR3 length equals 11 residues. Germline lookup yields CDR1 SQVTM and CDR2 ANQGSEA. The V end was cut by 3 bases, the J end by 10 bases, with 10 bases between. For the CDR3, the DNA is TGCAGCGTTGAGGGTCAGACCGAGCAGTTCTTC. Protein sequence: CSVEGQTEQFF.